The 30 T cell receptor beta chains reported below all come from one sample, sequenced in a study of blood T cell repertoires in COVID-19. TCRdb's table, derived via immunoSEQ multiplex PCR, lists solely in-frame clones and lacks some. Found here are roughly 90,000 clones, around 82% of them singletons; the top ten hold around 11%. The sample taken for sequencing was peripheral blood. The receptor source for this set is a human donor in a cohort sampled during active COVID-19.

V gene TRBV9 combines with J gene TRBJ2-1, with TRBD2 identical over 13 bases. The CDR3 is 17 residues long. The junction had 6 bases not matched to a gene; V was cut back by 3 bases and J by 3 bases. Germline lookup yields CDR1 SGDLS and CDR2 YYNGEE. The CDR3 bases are TGTGCCAGCAGCGGACGACTAGCGGGGGGACACTACAATGAGCAGTTCTTC. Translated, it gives CASSGRLAGGHYNEQFF.

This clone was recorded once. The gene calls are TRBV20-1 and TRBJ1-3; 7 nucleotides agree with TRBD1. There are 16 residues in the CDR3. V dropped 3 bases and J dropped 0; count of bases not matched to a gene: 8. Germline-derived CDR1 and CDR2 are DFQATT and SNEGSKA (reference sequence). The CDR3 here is CSASAGGSSSGNTIYF. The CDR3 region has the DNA TGCAGTGCTAGTGCAGGGGGTTCCAGCTCTGGAAACACCATATATTTT.

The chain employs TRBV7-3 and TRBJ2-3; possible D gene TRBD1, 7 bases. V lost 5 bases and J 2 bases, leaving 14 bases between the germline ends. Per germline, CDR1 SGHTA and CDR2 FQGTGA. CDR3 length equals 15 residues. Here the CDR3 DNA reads TGTGCCAGCAGCCGGACAGGAGGGACCACAGATACGCAGTATTTT. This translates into CASSRTGGTTDTQYF.

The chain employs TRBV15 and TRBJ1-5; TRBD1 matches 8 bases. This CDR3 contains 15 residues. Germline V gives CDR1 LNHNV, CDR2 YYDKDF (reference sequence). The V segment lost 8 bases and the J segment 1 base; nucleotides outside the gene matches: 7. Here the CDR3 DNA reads TGTGCCACCGCGAGGAACAGGGGGAGCAATCAGCCCCAGCATTTT. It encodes CATARNRGSNQPQHF. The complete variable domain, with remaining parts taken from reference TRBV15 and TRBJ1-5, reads DAMVIQNPRYQVTQFGKPVTLSCSQTLNHNVMYWYQQKSSQAPKLLFHYYDKDFNNEADTPDNFQSRRPNTSFCFLDIRSPGLGDTAMYLCATARNRGSNQPQHFGDGTRLSIL.

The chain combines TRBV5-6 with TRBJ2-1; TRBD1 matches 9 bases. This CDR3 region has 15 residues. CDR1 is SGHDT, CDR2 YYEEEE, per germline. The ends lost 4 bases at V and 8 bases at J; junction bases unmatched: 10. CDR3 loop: CASSRDTGGLDEQFF. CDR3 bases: TGTGCCAGCAGCCGCGACACAGGGGGCCTGGATGAGCAGTTCTTC.

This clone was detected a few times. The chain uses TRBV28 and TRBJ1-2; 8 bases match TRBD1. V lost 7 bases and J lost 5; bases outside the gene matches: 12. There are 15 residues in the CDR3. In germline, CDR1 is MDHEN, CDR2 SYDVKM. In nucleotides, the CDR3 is TGTGCCAGCACCGCCCGCGGCAGGGGGCAATATGGCTACACCTTC. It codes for CASTARGRGQYGYTF.

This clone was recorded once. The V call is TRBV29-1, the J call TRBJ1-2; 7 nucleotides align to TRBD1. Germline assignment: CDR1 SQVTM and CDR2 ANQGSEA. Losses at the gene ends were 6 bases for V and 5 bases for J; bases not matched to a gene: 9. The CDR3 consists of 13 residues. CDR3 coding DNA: TGCAGCGTCCAGGCCGGGACAGAGTATGGCTACACCTTC. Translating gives CSVQAGTEYGYTF.

CDR3 DNA: TGCGCCAGCAGCCAAGTGGTAGGGGGCACGGCCAAAAACATTCAGTACTTC. This codes for CASSQVVGGTAKNIQYF. The V gene is TRBV4-3, the J gene TRBJ2-4; 7 bases match TRBD1. The V segment lost 1 base and the J segment 1 base; nucleotides outside the gene matches: 7. The CDR3 is made up of 17 amino acids. Germline-derived CDR1 and CDR2 are LGHNA and YSLEER.

The CDR3 coding sequence is TGTGCCAGCAGTTCAACAGCTGGGGCCAACGTCCTGACTTTC. Amino acid sequence: CASSSTAGANVLTF. The chain recombines TRBV28 with TRBJ2-6; D is undetermined. Per the germline V gene, CDR1 is MDHEN and CDR2 is SYDVKM. The CDR3 consists of 14 residues. V was trimmed by 4 bases and J by 2 bases, leaving 6 bases between them.

The CDR3 protein is CASSQEGGRAVNEQFF. CDR3 bases: TGCGCCAGCAGCCAAGAGGGCGGGAGGGCTGTCAATGAGCAGTTCTTC. The chain employs TRBV4-3 and TRBJ2-1; 9 nucleotides line up with TRBD2. Looked up from germline, CDR1 is LGHNA and CDR2 is YSLEER. With V trimmed by 0 bases and J by 6 bases, 6 bases remained unmatched. The length of the CDR3 is 16 residues.

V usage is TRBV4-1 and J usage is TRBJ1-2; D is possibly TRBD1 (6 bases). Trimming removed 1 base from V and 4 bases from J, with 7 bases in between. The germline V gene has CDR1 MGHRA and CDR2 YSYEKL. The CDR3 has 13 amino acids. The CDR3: CASSQAGVYGYTF. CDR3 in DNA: TGCGCCAGCAGCCAAGCAGGGGTCTATGGCTACACCTTC.

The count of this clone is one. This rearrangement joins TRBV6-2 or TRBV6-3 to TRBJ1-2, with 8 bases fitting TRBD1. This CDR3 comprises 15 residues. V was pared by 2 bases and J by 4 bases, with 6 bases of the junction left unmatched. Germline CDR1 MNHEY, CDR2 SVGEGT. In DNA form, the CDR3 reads TGTGCCAGCAGTTACCCCCAGGACAGGGTCTATGGCTACACCTTC. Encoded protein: CASSYPQDRVYGYTF.

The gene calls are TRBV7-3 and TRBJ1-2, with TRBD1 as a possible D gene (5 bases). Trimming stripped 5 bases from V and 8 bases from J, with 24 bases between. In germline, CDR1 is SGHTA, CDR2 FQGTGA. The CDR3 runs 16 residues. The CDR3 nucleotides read TGTGCCAGCAGCCCCCGCTCAGGGATCTCTTCGTTGGGCTACACCTTC. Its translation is CASSPRSGISSLGYTF. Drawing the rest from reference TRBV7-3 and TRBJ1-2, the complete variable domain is GAGVSQTPSNKVTEKGKYVELRCDPISGHTALYWYRQSLGQGPEFLIYFQGTGAADDSGLPNDRFFAVRPEGSVSTLKIQRTERGDSAVYLCASSPRSGISSLGYTFGSGTRLTVV.

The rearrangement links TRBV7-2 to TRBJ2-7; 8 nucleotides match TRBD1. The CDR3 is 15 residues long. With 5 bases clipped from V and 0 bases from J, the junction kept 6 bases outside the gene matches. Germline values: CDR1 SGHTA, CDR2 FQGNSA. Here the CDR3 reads CASSADRAISYEQYF. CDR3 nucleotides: TGTGCCAGCAGCGCGGACAGGGCGATCTCCTACGAGCAGTACTTC.

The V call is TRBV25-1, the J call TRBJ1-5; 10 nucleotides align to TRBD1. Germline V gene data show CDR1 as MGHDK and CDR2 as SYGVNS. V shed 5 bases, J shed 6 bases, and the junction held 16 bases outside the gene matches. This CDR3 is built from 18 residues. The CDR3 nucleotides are TGTGCCAGCAGTCCCCGCTCTCCGGGACAGGGGCTGGTTCAGCCCCAGCATTTT. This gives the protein CASSPRSPGQGLVQPQHF. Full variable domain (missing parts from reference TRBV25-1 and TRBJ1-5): EADIYQTPRYLVIGTGKKITLECSQTMGHDKMYWYQQDPGMELHLIHYSYGVNSTEKGDLSSESTVSRIRTEHFPLTLESARPSHTSQYLCASSPRSPGQGLVQPQHFGDGTRLSIL.

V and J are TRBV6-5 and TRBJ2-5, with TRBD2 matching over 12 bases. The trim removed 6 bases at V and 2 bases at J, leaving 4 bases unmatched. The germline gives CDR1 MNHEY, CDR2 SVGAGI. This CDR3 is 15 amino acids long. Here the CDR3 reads CASRPGLAGQETQYF. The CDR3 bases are TGTGCCAGCAGGCCCGGACTAGCGGGACAAGAGACCCAGTACTTC.

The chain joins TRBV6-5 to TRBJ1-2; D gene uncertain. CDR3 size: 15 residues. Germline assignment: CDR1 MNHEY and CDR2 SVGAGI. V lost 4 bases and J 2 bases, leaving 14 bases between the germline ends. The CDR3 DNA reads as TGTGCCAGCAGTTCCGGGGTAGGGATCAACTATGGCTACACCTTC. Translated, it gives CASSSGVGINYGYTF.

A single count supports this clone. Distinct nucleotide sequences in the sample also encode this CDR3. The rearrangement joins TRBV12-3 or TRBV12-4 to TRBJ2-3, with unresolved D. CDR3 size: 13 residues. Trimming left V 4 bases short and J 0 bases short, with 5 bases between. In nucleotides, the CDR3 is TGTGCCAGCAGTTCCGGGAGCACAGATACGCAGTATTTT. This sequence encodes CASSSGSTDTQYF.

The CDR3 loop is CASSLSTGARETQYF. CDR3 DNA: TGTGCCAGCAGTTTATCGACAGGGGCGCGAGAGACCCAGTACTTC. The rearrangement links TRBV28 to TRBJ2-5, with 8 bases lining up with TRBD1. The length of the CDR3 is 15 residues. V shed 1 base and J 4 bases; nucleotides not matched to a gene: 5. Germline V gene data show CDR1 as MDHEN and CDR2 as SYDVKM.

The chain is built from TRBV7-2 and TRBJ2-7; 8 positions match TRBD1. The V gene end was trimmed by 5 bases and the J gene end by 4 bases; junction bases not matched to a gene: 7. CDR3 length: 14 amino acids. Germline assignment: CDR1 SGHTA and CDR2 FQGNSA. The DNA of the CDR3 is TGTGCCAGCAGCCCCGGAGGACAGGGTTACGAGCAGTACTTC. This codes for CASSPGGQGYEQYF.

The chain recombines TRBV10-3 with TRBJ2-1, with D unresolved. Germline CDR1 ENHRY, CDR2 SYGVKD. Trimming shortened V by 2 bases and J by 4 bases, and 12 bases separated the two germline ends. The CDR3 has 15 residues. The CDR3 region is CAISEGTVTYNEQFF. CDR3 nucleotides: TGTGCCATCAGTGAGGGTACAGTGACGTACAATGAGCAGTTCTTC.

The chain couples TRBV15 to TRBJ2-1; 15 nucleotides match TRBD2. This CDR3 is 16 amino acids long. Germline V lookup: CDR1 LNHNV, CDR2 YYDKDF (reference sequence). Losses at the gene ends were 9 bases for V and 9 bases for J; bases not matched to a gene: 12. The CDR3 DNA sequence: TGTGCCACATCTCGGACTAGCGGGAGGGTGATGGGTGAGCAGTTCTTC. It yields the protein CATSRTSGRVMGEQFF.

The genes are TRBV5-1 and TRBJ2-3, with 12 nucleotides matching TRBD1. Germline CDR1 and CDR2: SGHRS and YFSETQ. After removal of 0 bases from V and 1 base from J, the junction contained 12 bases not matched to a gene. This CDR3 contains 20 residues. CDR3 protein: CASSLGFGTGGKIGTDTQYF. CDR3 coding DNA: TGCGCCAGCAGCTTGGGATTTGGGACAGGGGGCAAAATCGGCACAGATACGCAGTATTTT. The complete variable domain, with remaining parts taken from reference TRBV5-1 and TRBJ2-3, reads KAGVTQTPRYLIKTRGQQVTLSCSPISGHRSVSWYQQTPGQGLQFLFEYFSETQRNKGNFPGRFSGRQFSNSRSEMNVSTLELGDSALYLCASSLGFGTGGKIGTDTQYFGPGTRLTVL.

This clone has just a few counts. Written as DNA, the CDR3 is TGTGCCAGCAGCCCTTGGGCCGGGACAGGGGGGATAGAAGCTTTCTTT. It specifies CASSPWAGTGGIEAFF. The chain couples TRBV3-1 (or the pseudogene TRBV3-2) to TRBJ1-1; TRBD1 matches at 11 bases. Trimming removed 4 bases from V and 8 bases from J; junction bases left unmatched: 12. This CDR3 comprises 16 residues. Germline assignment: CDR1 LGHDT and CDR2 YNNKEL (reference sequence).

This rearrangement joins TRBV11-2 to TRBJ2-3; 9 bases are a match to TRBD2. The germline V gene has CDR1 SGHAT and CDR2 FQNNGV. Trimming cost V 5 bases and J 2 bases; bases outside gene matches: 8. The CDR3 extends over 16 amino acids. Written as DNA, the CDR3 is TGTGCCAGCAGCCCCGGGACTAGCTCCCTCACAGATACGCAGTATTTT. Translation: CASSPGTSSLTDTQYF.

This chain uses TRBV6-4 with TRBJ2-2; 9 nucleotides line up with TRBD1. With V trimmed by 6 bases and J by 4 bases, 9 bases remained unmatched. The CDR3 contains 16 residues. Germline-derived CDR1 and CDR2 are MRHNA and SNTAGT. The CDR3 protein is CASSPLPGQGTGELFF. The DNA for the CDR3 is TGTGCCAGCAGCCCCCTACCGGGACAGGGCACCGGGGAGCTGTTTTTT.

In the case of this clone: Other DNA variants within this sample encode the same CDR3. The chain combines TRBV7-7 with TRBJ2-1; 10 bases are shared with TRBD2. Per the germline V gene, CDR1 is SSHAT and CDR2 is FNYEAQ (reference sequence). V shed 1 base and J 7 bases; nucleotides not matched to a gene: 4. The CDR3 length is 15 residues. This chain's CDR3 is CASSLGLAGVNEQFF. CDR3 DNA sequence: TGTGCCAGCAGCTTAGGCCTAGCGGGAGTAAATGAGCAGTTCTTC.

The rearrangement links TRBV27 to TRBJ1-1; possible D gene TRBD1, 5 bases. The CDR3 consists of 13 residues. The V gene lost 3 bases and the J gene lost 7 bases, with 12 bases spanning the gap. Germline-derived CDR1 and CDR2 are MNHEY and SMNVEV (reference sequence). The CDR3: CASSLGRALEAFF. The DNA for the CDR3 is TGTGCCAGCAGTTTGGGCAGGGCCCTTGAAGCTTTCTTT.

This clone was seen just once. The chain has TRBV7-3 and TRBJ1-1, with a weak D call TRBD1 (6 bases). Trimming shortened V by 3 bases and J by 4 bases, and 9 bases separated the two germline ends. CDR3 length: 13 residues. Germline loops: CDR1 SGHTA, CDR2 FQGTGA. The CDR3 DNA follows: TGTGCCAGCAGCTTGGACAGCATCACTGAAGCTTTCTTT. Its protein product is CASSLDSITEAFF.

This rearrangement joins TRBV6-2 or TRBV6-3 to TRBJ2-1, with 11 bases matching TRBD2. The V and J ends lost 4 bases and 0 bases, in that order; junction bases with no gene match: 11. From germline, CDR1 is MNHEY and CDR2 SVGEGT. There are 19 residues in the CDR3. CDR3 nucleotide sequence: TGTGCCAGCAGTTCCCGACTAGCGGGAAGTTTGGCCTCCTACAATGAGCAGTTCTTC. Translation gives CASSSRLAGSLASYNEQFF.